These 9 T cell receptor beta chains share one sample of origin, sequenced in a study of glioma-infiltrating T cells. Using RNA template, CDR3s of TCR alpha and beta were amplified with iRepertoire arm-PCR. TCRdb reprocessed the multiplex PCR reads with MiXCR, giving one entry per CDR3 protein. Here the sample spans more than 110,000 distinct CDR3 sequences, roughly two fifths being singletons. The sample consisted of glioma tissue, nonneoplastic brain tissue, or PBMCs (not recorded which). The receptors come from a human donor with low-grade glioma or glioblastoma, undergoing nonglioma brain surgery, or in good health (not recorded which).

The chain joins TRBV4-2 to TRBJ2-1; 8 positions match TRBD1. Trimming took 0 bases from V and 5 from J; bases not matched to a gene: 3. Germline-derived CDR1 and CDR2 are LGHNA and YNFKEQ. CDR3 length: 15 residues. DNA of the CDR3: TGTGCCAGCAGCCAAGAGGGACAGGCCGACAATGAGCAGTTCTTC. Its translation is CASSQEGQADNEQFF.

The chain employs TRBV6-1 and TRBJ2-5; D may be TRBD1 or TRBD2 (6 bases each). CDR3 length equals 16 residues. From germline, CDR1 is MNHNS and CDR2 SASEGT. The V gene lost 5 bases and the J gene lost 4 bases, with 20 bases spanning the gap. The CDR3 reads CASSFSQEGGLETQYF. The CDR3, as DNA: TGTGCCAGCAGTTTTTCCCAGGAGGGGGGATTAGAGACCCAGTACTTC.

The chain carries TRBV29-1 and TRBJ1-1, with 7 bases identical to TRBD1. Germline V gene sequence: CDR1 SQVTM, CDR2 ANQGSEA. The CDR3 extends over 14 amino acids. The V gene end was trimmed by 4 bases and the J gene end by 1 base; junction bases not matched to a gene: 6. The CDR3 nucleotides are TGCAGCGTTGTTAAAGCAGGGGGGAACACTGAAGCTTTCTTT. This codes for CSVVKAGGNTEAFF.

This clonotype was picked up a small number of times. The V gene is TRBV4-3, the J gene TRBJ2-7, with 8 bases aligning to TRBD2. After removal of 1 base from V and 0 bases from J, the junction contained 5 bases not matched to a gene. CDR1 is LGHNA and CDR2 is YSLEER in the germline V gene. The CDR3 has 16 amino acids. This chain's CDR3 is CASSQAGTSASYEQYF. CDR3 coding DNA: TGCGCCAGCAGCCAAGCCGGGACTAGTGCCTCCTACGAGCAGTACTTC.

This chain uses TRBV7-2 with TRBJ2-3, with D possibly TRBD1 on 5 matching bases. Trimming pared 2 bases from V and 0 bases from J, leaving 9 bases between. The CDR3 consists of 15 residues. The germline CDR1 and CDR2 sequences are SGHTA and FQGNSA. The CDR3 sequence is CASSLQGSSTDTQYF. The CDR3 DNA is TGTGCCAGCAGCTTACAGGGATCTAGCACAGATACGCAGTATTTT.

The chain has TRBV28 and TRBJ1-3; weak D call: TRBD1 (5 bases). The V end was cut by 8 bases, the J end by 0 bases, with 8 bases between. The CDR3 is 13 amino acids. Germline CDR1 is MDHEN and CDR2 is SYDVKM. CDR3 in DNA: TGTGCCAGCCCCGACAGCTCTGGAAACACCATATATTTT. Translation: CASPDSSGNTIYF.

In DNA form, the CDR3 reads TGTGCCAGCAGCTTAGCCCCACTGGTTAATTCACCCCTCCACTTT. Residues: CASSLAPLVNSPLHF. The gene calls are TRBV7-2 and TRBJ1-6; D is unresolved. With 0 bases removed from V and 6 bases from J, the gap between germline ends came to 9 bases. This CDR3 contains 15 residues. CDR1 and CDR2 from the germline V gene are SGHTA and FQGNSA. Variable domain in full (rest from reference TRBV7-2 and TRBJ1-6): GAGVSQSPSNKVTEKGKDVELRCDPISGHTALYWYRQSLGQGLEFLIYFQGNSAPDKSGLPSDRFSAERTGGSVSTLTIQRTQQEDSAVYLCASSLAPLVNSPLHFGNGTRLTVT.

The CDR3 DNA is TGTGCCAGCAGCTTAGTCGGAACTAATGAAAAACTGTTTTTT. Protein product: CASSLVGTNEKLFF. The chain employs TRBV7-9 and TRBJ1-4; no definite D call. V lost 1 base to trimming and J lost 1 base, with 4 bases between them. The CDR3 has 14 amino acids. Germline lookup yields CDR1 SEHNR and CDR2 FQNEAQ (reference sequence).

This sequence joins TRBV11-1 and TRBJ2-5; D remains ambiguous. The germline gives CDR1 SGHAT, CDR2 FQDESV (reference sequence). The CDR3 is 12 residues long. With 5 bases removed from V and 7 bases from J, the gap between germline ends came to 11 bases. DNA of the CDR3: TGTGCCAGCAGCCCAATAGATGGGACCCAGTACTTC. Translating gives CASSPIDGTQYF.